Listed below are T cell receptor beta chains from one sample, sequenced in a study of memory CD4+ T cells and cytomegalovirus serostatus. Using immunoSEQ multiplex PCR, the repertoire was profiled, and TCRdb retains in-frame clones only, with some absent. Here the sample spans 61,000 or so clones, about 78% being singletons. Sequenced material: memory CD4+ T cells from blood. All receptors come from an adult in good health and CMV-seronegative. Some clones in this sample may be carry-over from other donors' samples. CDR3s include the opening cysteine and the closing phenylalanine or tryptophan. The D gene is left open where the match is weak. A row's size may be missing; if present it is once, few, many or a size class.

D	V	size	length	J	CDR3	DNA
-	TRBV11-3	-	13	TRBJ2-1	CASSLSLAHEQFF	TGTGCCAGCAGCTTATCGTTAGCACATGAGCAGTTCTTC
-	TRBV30	-	13	TRBJ1-2	CAWSAGWDRGYTF	TGTGCCTGGAGTGCGGGTTGGGACCGTGGCTACACCTTC
-	TRBV6-5	-	13	TRBJ1-1	CASSLKPGTEAFF	TGTGCCAGCAGTTTGAAACCCGGGACAGAAGCTTTCTTT
TRBD1	TRBV7-9	few	14	TRBJ2-7	CASSPRTGHYEQYF	TGTGCCAGCAGCCCCCGGACAGGCCACTACGAGCAGTACTTC
-	TRBV7-9	-	15	TRBJ2-1	CASNVNSDSYNEQFF	TGTGCCAGCAACGTTAACAGCGACTCCTACAATGAGCAGTTCTTC
TRBD2	TRBV2	-	17	TRBJ2-5	CASSSLPRGGGARTQYF	TGTGCCAGCAGCTCCCTACCGAGGGGCGGGGGGGCCCGGACCCAGTACTTC
-	TRBV4-1	-	13	TRBJ2-1	CASSQAVGRKQFF	TGCGCCAGCAGCCAAGCCGTCGGGCGAAAGCAGTTCTTC
-	TRBV6-1	-	18	TRBJ2-2	CASSEKESRGAYTGELFF	TGTGCCAGCAGTGAAAAAGAATCGAGGGGGGCCTACACCGGGGAGCTGTTTTTT
-	TRBV7-9	few	13	TRBJ1-2	CASSLEGLRGYTF	TGTGCCAGCAGCTTAGAAGGCCTTCGGGGCTACACCTTC
-	TRBV4-1	-	17	TRBJ1-5	CASSQRWARGPNQPQHF	TGCGCCAGCAGCCAGAGGTGGGCCCGGGGACCGAATCAGCCCCAGCATTTT
-	TRBV19	-	14	TRBJ1-2	CASNAADRPYGYTF	TGTGCCAGTAACGCAGCGGACAGACCGTATGGCTACACCTTC
-	TRBV15	-	14	TRBJ2-7	CATSRDLGPYEQYF	TGTGCCACCAGCAGAGATCTAGGTCCCTACGAGCAGTACTTC
TRBD1	TRBV28	-	17	TRBJ1-2	CASTYPSLLRGRRGYTF	TGTGCCAGCACCTACCCCAGTTTGTTAAGGGGGCGGCGAGGCTACACCTTC
-	TRBV19	-	13	TRBJ1-2	CASSIKLNYGYTF	TGTGCCAGTAGTATTAAACTTAACTATGGCTACACCTTC
-	TRBV28	-	14	TRBJ2-1	CASRRLDSPNEQFF	TGTGCCAGCAGACGCTTAGACTCCCCCAATGAGCAGTTCTTC
-	TRBV7-2	-	13	TRBJ1-2	CASSTDRLGGYTF	TGTGCCAGCAGCACCGACAGACTGGGTGGCTACACCTTC
TRBD1	TRBV5-6	-	16	TRBJ1-3	CASSLLGTGTGNTIYF	TGTGCCAGCAGCTTGCTCGGGACAGGGACTGGAAACACCATATATTTT
-	TRBV30	few	13	TRBJ1-6	CAWSVPQSFLLHF	TGTGCCTGGAGTGTACCTCAGAGTTTTCTCCTCCACTTT
-	TRBV5-8	-	16	TRBJ2-3	CASSLVWPYSTDTQYF	TGTGCCAGCAGCTTGGTATGGCCGTATTCCACAGATACGCAGTATTTT
-	TRBV2	-	14	TRBJ2-3	CASSGTHSTDTQYF	TGTGCCAGCAGCGGGACACATAGCACAGATACGCAGTATTTT
-	TRBV29-1	-	16	TRBJ2-4	CSVESGAHAQGNIQYF	TGCAGCGTTGAATCAGGGGCCCATGCCCAGGGAAACATTCAGTACTTC
-	TRBV2	-	17	TRBJ2-2	CASKSGDGGAGTGELFF	TGTGCCAGCAAAAGTGGGGACGGGGGAGCGGGCACCGGGGAGCTGTTTTTT
-	TRBV7-2	-	14	TRBJ2-1	CASSSLGRYNEQFF	TGTGCCAGCAGCTCACTGGGACGGTACAATGAGCAGTTCTTC
-	TRBV28	-	15	TRBJ2-1	CASSTPRPLPNEQFF	TGTGCCAGCAGTACACCCAGGCCTCTCCCAAATGAGCAGTTCTTC
-	TRBV5-6	-	15	TRBJ1-3	CASSWWGDSGNTIYF	TGTGCCAGCAGCTGGTGGGGGGACTCTGGAAACACCATATATTTT
TRBD1	TRBV6-5	-	14	TRBJ1-2	CASSYSRGRGGYTF	TGTGCCAGCAGTTACAGCAGGGGGCGCGGGGGCTACACCTTC
-	TRBV5-1	-	15	TRBJ1-3	CASSYNGGPGNTIYF	TGCGCCAGCAGCTACAATGGGGGGCCTGGAAACACCATATATTTT